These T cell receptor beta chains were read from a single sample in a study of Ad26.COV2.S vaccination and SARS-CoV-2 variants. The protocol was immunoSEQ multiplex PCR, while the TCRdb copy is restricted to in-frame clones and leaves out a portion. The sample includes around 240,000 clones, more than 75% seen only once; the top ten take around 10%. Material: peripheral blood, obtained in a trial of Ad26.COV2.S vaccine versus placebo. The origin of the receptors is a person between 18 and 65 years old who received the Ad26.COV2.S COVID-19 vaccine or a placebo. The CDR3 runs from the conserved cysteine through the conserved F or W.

CASSLETGYNEQFF,TRBV5-1
CASSRTAGNYGYTF,TRBV19
CASSLGQGAFEQYF,TRBV27
CASRGMNTEAFF,TRBV5-1
CASSRTGGNQPQHF,TRBV6-2/TRBV6-3
CASSYLTGVDEQYF,TRBV6-2/TRBV6-3
CASIQQREGEQFF,TRBV7-8
CASSSTDSLSSYEQYF,TRBV6-2/TRBV6-3
CASSPDRGRYGYTF,TRBV7-3
CANINQGPSSYEQYF,TRBV6-4
CASSPGDGGRRLGTDTQYF,TRBV9
CASSLGGSRRGYTF,TRBV7-2
CASSPPGRGPIFYNEQFF,TRBV18
CASSLLLATSSYNEQFF,TRBV7-2
CASSLAHNQPQHF,TRBV11-2